The source of this T cell receptor (beta chain) is a study of cytomegalovirus exposure and HLA in healthy donors (dated by TCRdb to about 2017). With respect to the entire study: An earlier analysis of 587 of the donors reported approximately 260 Gb of sequence data and 100 million to 120 million unique TCR beta sequences obtained from roughly 180 million T cells. An early release covering just under 650 HLA-typed donors comprised about 300 gigabases of sequencing data and around 80 million unique TCR sequences. Of the 300 to 400 genotyped donors, over 70% fell in the genetic ancestry cluster associated with self-reported Caucasian donors. The study was designed to test whether signatures of past pathogen exposure could be identified by cataloging public T cell receptors. Using immunosequencing, the study profiled T cell repertoires from about 620 subjects and related those repertoires to cytomegalovirus serostatus. Besides the first cohort of hundreds of subjects, a separate validation cohort made up of 120 or so different subjects was used. To predict cytomegalovirus infection status, the study brought together high-throughput TCR immunosequencing, statistical association of individual TCRs with disease status, and machine learning. A later analysis re-analyzed previously published TCR beta repertoires from approximately 670 donors and added high-resolution HLA genotyping to study TCR occurrence patterns. In the later analysis, no new phenotypic data were used to find candidate immune exposures; instead, reliance was placed on TCR beta sequences and their occurrence across donors. To decide whether each TCR beta V gene segment behaved as functional or pseudogenic, an earlier analysis of some 600 of the donors relied on high-throughput TCR beta sequencing. Donor age, sex, ethnicity and CMV serostatus were compiled together with the repertoire data. Genome-wide SNP genotypes for about three fifths of the roughly 670 donors were used in a later genetic analysis, which treated that subset as a discovery cohort. All discovery cohort repertoires had been generated on a single sequencing platform. Both class I and class II loci were covered by HLA typing, at four-digit resolution. Typing coverage differed by locus: A, B, C, DRB1 and DQB1 were typed in roughly 620-640 donors, DQA1 in roughly 500, DPA1 in over 600, and DPB1 in just under 480. Roughly 5 DR-DQ haplotypes were handled as single units for association and clustering, since linkage in the cohort was strong. Among 350 to 400 genotyped donors of the cohort, an average of approximately 230,000 unique TCR beta nucleotide sequences were sequenced per donor, roughly 20% of them non-productive.

CDR3 length: 18 amino acids, cysteine to phenylalanine. Kept here is only the CDR3 DNA, which spans 54 bases and is read in frame from base 1. Results and caveats for the whole study, not just this receptor: In a later analysis, the rate of TCR association differed among HLA loci, with DRB1 alleles having the most associated TCRs and HLA-C alleles having the fewest. In a later analysis, most CMV-associated TCR beta chains were found to appear HLA-restricted, with HLA associations seemingly driven largely by CMV exposure. Linkage disequilibrium might explain the correlated functional status among segregating V segments, but an unknown experimental factor could not be excluded. The earlier analysis of a few hundred of the donors excluded some 15 rarely observed V segments, including chromosome 9 orphons, because counts were too low. CMV serostatus was the only immune exposure information available for the cohort. According to the authors, the approach could potentially be generalized to other disease states and immunological phenotypes. Strong co-occurrence of HLA alleles, especially DR and DQ, made assigning TCR associations to individual alleles difficult. The study listed 164 TCR beta chains as associated with cytomegalovirus. Sequencing depth was assumed to be roughly uniform across donors in the presence/absence analyses, though that assumption may not hold. A cluster of highly shared sequence variants was judged likely to be a technical artifact of the sequencing pipeline. A later analysis associated 15,000 to 20,000 TCR beta sequences with specific HLA alleles at a false discovery rate of 0.05. In a later genetic analysis, fewer N-insertions in productive TCRs were reported among donors in an Asian-associated ancestry cluster than the roughly 670-donor mean. In a later analysis, HLA-associated TCR beta chains showed more clonal expansion and lower generation probabilities than non-associated chains that were equally common. Cytomegalovirus status was reported to be diagnosed by the classifier with high specificity and sensitivity in both the original and validation cohorts. Some IMGT-functional V segments, including TRBV6-2 and TRBV6-3, could not be distinguished by the 87-base-pair reads and were therefore excluded. Most TCR sequences were seen in very few donors, while some public TCRs were found in many individuals. Three of the identified cytomegalovirus-associated TCR beta chains were confirmed in vitro to be specific for cytomegalovirus antigens. An association between a missense DCLRE1C variant and V-gene and J-gene trimming of TCR beta chains was found in a later genetic analysis and replicated in an independent cohort. A further reported finding was that TCR beta sequences accurately predicted the HLA-A and HLA-B alleles for most subjects in the first cohort. In an earlier analysis of a few hundred of the donors, most TCR beta V segments were observed in productive rearrangements about 87% or about 30% of the time, broadly matching IMGT annotations. Several of the top co-occurrence clusters appeared to be linked to parvovirus B19, influenza, CMV and Epstein-Barr virus, according to a later analysis. This cohort had only TCR beta chains sequenced, and the lack of alpha or paired-chain data limited which features could be detected. HLA typing was unavailable for some donors at each locus, so association tests used only the typed subset.

Comments on this clone: Its binding antigen is unknown. The sample holds no much larger clone one base away, and base qualities are not on file.

The cohort was made up of 666 healthy bone marrow donors. At the time of sampling, all cohort members were nominally healthy, though unrecorded immune exposures were likely present. The donor tested CMV seronegative, placing the donor among the 300 to 400 seronegative members of the cohort. A peripheral blood sample was collected from each donor, and TCR beta sequencing was performed on peripheral blood mononuclear cells. The Qiagen DNeasy Blood Extraction Kit was used to extract genomic DNA from the blood cell samples. The library was made by the immunoSEQ multiplex PCR assay. For the multiplex PCR, a mixture combining 60 forward primers for TCR Vbeta segments and 13 reverse primers for TCR Jbeta segments was used. A multiplex PCR assay on genomic DNA amplified the CDR3 region of rearranged TCR beta genes. The Illumina HiSeq System was used to sequence the amplified TCR beta libraries as 87-base-pair reads. Under the source paper's analysis protocol: Across the 700 or so repertoires, a later analysis counted about 81 million unique TCR beta chains, 8.5 million to 12 million of which were shared by at least two donors. A nearest-neighbor algorithm error-corrected the raw reads and collapsed the reads into unique sequences, merging closely related sequences to remove PCR and sequencing errors. V, D and J gene segments were assigned by aligning CDR3 sequences to IMGT reference sequences. For a sequence to be retained, a match of at least six nucleotides to both a V gene segment and a J gene segment was required. Rearrangements were classified as productive when the CDR3 lacked stop codons and remained in frame with V and J, and all other rearrangements were classified as non-productive. CDR3 was defined according to IMGT convention as the region running from the second conserved V-encoded cysteine to the conserved J-encoded phenylalanine. The earlier analysis of about 610 of the donors excluded sequences that lacked an unambiguous match to a single V gene segment. An earlier analysis of several hundred of the donors classified V segments as functional when productive rearrangements were above 56.7% and as segregating when the standard deviation between donors was above 5%. A statistical classification framework was built for diagnosing cytomegalovirus status from the catalog of TCR beta chain sequences. A later analysis assigned V and J genes by comparing TCR nucleotide sequences with IMGT/GENE-DB human TR gene sequences. Using the TCRdist pipeline, a later analysis assigned CDR3 sequences along with most-parsimonious VDJ recombination scenarios. A later analysis defined each TCR beta chain by its CDR3 amino acid sequence plus V-gene family, and excluded reads lacking a unique V-gene family. In a later analysis, some 600 highly shared, low-generation-probability nucleotide sequences were removed to address suspected cross-contamination and a sequencing artifact. In a later analysis, a clonal expansion index was calculated for each public chain from normalized within-repertoire ranks of inferred template counts. A later analysis computed generation probabilities with a VDJ recombination model fitted to out-of-frame rearrangements, and checked the results against IGoR. A later analysis scored TCR-TCR, TCR-HLA and TCR-CMV co-occurrence with hypergeometric tests, applying a repertoire-size bias correction to TCR pairs. In a later analysis, false discovery rates were estimated by permuting HLA or CMV assignments 20 times. In a later analysis, co-occurring TCRs were grouped using DBSCAN, with TCRdist sequence similarity added in when clustering inside HLA-allele-positive subsets. Co-occurrence clustering excluded repertoires with fewer than 30,000 or more than 120,000 public chains, plus five with anomalous nucleotide sharing. Not all clones reach the TCRdb copy of this immuneACCESS table, which keeps in-frame sequences only. Checked studies attribute under half of the gap to unresolved V genes and leave the rest unexplained. V, J and clone size are those of that table, while D and trimming were read from the DNA. A total of 150,000 to 200,000 clones appear in this sample, about 80% of them only once. The ten most abundant clones make up around 2.2% of the sample.

This chain joins TRBV21-1 to TRBJ2-1; the table's D call, TRBD2, has no DNA check behind it. TRBV21-1 is a documented pseudogene. The sequenced sample was PBMCs. This sequence originates from a young woman in good health and CMV-seronegative. The CDR3 in this case is CASSKREGPGLAGGPEFF. The DNA reads TGTGCCAGCAGCAAAAGGGAAGGTCCGGGACTAGCGGGAGGGCCTGAGTTCTTC.